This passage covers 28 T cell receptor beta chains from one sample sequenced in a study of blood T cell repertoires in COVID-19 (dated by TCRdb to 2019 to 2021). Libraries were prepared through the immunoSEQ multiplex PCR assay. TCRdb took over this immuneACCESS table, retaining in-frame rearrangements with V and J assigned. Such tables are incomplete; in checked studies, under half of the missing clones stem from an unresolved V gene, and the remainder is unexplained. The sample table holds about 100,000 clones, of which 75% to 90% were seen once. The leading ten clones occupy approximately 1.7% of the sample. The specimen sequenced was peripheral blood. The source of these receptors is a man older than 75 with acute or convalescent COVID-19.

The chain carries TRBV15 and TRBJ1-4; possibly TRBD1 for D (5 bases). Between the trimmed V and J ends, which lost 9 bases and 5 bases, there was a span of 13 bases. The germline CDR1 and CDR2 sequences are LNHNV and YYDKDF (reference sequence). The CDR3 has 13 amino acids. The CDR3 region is CATRGSGNEKLFF. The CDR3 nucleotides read TGTGCCACTAGGGGCTCCGGGAATGAAAAACTGTTTTTT.

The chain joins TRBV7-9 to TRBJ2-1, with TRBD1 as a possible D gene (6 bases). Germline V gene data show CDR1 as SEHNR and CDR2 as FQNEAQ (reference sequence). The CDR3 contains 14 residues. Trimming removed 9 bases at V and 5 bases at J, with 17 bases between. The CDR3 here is CASQNYRAHNEQFF. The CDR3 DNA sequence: TGTGCCAGTCAAAACTACAGGGCCCACAATGAGCAGTTCTTC.

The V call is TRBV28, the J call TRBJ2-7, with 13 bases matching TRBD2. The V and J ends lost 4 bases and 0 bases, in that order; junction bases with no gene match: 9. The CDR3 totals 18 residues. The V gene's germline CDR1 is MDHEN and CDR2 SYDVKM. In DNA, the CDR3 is TGTGCCAGCAGTTCACCCCCGGGACTAGCGGGGTTCTCCTACGAGCAGTACTTC. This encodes CASSSPPGLAGFSYEQYF.

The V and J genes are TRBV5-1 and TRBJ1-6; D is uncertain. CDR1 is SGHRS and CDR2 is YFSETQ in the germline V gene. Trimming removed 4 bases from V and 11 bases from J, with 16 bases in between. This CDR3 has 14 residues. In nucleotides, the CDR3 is TGCGCCAGCAGCCTAACCGACGCTAGCGCACCCCTCCACTTT. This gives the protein CASSLTDASAPLHF.

CDR3 region: CASSSGQGAWTEAFF. The CDR3 coding sequence is TGTGCCAGCAGCTCGGGACAGGGGGCTTGGACTGAAGCTTTCTTT. The J gene is TRBJ1-1, the V gene TRBV7-6; TRBD1 matches at 12 bases. V was pared by 4 bases and J by 5 bases, with 5 bases of the junction left unmatched. CDR1 and CDR2 (germline): SGHVS, FNYEAQ. CDR3 length: 15 residues.

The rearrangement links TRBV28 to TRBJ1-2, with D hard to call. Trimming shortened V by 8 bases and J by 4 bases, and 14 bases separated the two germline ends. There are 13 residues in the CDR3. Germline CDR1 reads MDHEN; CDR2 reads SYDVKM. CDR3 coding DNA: TGTGCCAGCTTCTCCAGGCCAGTCTATGGCTACACCTTC. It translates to CASFSRPVYGYTF.

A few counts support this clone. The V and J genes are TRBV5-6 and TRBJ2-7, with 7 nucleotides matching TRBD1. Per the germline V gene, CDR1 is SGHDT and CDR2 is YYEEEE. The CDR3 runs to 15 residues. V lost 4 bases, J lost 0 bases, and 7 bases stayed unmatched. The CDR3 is CASSRGQSSSYEQYF. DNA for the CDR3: TGTGCCAGCAGCAGGGGACAGAGTAGCTCCTACGAGCAGTACTTC. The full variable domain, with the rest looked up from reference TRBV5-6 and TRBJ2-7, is DAGVTQSPTHLIKTRGQQVTLRCSPKSGHDTVSWYQQALGQGPQFIFQYYEEEERQRGNFPDRFSGHQFPNYSSELNVNALLLGDSALYLCASSRGQSSSYEQYFGPGTRLTVT.

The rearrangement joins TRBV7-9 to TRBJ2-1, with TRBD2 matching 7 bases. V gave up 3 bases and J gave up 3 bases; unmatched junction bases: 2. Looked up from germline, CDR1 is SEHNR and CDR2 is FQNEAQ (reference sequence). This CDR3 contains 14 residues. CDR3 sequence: CASSFASGYNEQFF. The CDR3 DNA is TGTGCCAGCAGCTTTGCTAGCGGCTACAATGAGCAGTTCTTC.

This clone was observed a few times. The CDR3 DNA is TGTGCCAGCAGTTCACAATCAGGGTTCAATCAGCCCCAGCATTTT. It encodes CASSSQSGFNQPQHF. The genes are TRBV28 and TRBJ1-5; a possible D gene is TRBD1 (5 bases). Trimming pared 4 bases from V and 3 bases from J, leaving 13 bases between. Germline-derived CDR1 and CDR2 are MDHEN and SYDVKM. The CDR3 loop spans 15 amino acids.

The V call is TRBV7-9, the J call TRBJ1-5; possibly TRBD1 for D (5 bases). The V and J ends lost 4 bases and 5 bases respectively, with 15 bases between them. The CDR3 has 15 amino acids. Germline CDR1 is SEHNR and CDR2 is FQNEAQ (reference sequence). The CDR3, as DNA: TGTGCCAGCAGCTCGGGGGGAGGTTCGGATCAGCCCCAGCATTTT. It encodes CASSSGGGSDQPQHF.

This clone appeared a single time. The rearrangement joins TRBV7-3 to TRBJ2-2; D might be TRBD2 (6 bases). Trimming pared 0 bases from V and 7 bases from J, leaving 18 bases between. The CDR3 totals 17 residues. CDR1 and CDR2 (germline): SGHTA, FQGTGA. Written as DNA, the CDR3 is TGTGCCAGCAGCTTAACGGGGACCCTCTTGGGGGGCGGGGAGCTGTTTTTT. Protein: CASSLTGTLLGGGELFF.

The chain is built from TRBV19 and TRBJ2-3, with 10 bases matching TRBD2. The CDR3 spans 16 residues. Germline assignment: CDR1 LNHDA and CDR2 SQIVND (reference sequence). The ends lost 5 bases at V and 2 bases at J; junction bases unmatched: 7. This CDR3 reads CASSVLLAGLTDTQYF. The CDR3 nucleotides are TGTGCCAGTAGTGTTTTACTAGCGGGACTCACAGATACGCAGTATTTT.

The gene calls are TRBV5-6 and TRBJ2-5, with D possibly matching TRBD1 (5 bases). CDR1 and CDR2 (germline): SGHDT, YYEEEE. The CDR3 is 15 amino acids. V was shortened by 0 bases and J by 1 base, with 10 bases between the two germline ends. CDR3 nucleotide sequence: TGTGCCAGCAGCTTGGACGCAGGGCTCCAAGAGACCCAGTACTTC. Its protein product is CASSLDAGLQETQYF.

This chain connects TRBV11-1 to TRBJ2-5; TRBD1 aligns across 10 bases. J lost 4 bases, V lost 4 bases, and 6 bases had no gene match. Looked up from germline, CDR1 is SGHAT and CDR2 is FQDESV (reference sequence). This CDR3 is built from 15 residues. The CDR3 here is CASSSRTGGLETQYF. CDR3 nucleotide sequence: TGTGCCAGCAGCTCCCGGACAGGGGGATTAGAGACCCAGTACTTC.

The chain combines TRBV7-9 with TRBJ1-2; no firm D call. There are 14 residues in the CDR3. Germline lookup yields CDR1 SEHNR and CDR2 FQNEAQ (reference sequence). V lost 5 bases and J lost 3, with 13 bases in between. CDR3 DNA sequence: TGTGCCAGCAGCCAAAACGGAGGCGACTATGGCTACACCTTC. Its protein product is CASSQNGGDYGYTF.

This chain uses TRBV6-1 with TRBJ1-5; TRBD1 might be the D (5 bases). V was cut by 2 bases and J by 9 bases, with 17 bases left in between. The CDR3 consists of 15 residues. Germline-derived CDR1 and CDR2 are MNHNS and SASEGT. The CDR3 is CASSEFRGGVWPQHF. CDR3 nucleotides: TGTGCCAGCAGTGAATTTCGGGGGGGAGTTTGGCCCCAGCATTTT.

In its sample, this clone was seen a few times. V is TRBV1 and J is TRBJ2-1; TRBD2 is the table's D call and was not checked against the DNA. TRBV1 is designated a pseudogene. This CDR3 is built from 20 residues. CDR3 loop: CTSSQETTQKEGLAYNEQFF. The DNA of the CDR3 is TGCACCAGCAGCCAAGAAACGACCCAAAAGGAGGGCCTAGCCTACAATGAGCAGTTCTTC.

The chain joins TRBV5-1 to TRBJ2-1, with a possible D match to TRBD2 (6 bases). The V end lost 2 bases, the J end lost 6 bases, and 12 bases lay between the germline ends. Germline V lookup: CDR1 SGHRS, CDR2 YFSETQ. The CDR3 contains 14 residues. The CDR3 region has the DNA TGCGCCAGCAGCTTTGGAGGGCAACGCAATGAGCAGTTCTTC. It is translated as CASSFGGQRNEQFF.

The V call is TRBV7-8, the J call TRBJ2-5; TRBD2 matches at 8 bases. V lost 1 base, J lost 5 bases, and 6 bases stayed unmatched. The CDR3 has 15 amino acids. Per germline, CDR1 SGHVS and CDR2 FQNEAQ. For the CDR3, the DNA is TGTGCCAGCAGCTTAGGAGGGACTAGGCGGGAGACCCAGTACTTC. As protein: CASSLGGTRRETQYF.

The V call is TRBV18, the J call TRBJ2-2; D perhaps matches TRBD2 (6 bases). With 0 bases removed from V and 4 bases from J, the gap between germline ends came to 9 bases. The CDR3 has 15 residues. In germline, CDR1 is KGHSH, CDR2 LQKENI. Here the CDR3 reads CASSPPLGGTGELFF. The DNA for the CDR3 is TGTGCCAGCTCACCACCGCTCGGGGGCACCGGGGAGCTGTTTTTT.

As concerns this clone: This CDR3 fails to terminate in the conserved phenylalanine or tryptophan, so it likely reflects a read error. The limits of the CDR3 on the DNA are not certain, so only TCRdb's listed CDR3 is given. The CDR3 is CASSLNGPQLQETI. The V gene is TRBV5-6, the J gene TRBJ1-2; TRBD1 reflects the table's D call only, with no check against the DNA. Germline CDR1 is SGHDT and CDR2 is YYEEEE. The length of the CDR3 is 14 amino acids, counting both ends.

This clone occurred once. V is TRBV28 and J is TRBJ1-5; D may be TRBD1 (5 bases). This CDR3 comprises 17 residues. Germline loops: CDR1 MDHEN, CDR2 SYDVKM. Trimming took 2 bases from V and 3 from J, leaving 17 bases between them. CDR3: CASSLGGGRQNNQPQHF. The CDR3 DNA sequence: TGTGCCAGCAGTTTAGGGGGAGGACGACAGAACAATCAGCCCCAGCATTTT.

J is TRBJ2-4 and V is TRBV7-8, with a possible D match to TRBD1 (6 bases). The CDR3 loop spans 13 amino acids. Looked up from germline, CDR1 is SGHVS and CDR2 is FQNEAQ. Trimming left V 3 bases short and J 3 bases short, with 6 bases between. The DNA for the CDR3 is TGTGCCAGCAGCTTGACAGGCAAAAACATTCAGTACTTC. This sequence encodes CASSLTGKNIQYF.

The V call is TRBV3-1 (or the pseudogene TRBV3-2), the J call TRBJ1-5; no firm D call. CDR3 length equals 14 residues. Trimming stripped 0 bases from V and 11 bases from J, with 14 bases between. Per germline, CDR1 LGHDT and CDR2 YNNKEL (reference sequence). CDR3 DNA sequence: TGTGCCAGCAGCCAAGAATATAACAGTCTGACCCAGCATTTT. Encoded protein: CASSQEYNSLTQHF.

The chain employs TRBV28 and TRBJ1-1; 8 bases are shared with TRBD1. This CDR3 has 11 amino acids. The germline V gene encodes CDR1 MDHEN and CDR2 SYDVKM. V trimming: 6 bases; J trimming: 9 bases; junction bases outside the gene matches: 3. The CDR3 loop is CASSNRGKAFF. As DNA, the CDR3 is TGTGCCAGCAGCAACAGGGGGAAAGCTTTCTTT.

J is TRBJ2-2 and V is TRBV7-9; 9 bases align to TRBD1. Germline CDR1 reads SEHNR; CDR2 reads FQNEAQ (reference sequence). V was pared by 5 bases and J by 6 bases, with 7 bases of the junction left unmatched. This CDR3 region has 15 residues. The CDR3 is CASSHGDRAAGELFF. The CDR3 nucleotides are TGTGCCAGCAGCCATGGGGACAGGGCAGCCGGGGAGCTGTTTTTT.

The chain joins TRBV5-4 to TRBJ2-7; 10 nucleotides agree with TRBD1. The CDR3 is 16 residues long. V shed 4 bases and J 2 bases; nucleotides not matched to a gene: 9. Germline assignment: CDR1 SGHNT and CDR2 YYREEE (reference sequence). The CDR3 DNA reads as TGTGCCAGCAGCCCGGAGGACAGGGGGGAACCCTACGAGCAGTACTTC. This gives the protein CASSPEDRGEPYEQYF.

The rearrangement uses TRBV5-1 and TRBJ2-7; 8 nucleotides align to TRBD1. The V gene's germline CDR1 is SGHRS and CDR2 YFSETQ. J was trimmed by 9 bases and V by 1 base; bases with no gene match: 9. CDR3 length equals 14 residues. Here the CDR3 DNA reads TGCGCCAGCAGCTTGACCCCAGGGGGCGCTTGGCAGTACTTC. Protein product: CASSLTPGGAWQYF. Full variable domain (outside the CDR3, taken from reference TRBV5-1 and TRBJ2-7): KAGVTQTPRYLIKTRGQQVTLSCSPISGHRSVSWYQQTPGQGLQFLFEYFSETQRNKGNFPGRFSGRQFSNSRSEMNVSTLELGDSALYLCASSLTPGGAWQYFGPGTRLTVT.